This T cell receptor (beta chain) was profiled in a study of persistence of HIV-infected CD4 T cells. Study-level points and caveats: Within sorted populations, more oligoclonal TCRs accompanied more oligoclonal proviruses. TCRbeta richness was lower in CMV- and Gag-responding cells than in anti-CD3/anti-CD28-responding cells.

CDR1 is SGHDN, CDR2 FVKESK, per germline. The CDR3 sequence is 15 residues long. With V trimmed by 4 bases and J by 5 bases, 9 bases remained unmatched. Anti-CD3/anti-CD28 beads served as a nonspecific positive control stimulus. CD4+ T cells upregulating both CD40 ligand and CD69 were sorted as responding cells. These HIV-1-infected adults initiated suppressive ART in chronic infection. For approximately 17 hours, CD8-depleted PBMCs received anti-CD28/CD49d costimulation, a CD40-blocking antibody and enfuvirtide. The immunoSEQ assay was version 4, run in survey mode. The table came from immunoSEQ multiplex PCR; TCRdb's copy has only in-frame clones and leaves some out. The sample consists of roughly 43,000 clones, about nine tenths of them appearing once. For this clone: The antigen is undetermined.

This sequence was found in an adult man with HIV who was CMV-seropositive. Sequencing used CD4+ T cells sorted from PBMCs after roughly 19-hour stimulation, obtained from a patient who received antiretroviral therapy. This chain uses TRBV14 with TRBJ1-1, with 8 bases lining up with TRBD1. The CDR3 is CASSPFGQGWTEAFF. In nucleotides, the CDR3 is TGTGCCAGCAGCCCTTTCGGACAGGGTTGGACTGAAGCTTTCTTT. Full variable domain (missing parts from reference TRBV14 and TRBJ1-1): EAGVTQFPSHSVIEKGQTVTLRCDPISGHDNLYWYRRVMGKEIKFLLHFVKESKQDESGMPNNRFLAERTGGTYSTLKVQPAELEDSGVYFCASSPFGQGWTEAFFGQGTRLTVV.